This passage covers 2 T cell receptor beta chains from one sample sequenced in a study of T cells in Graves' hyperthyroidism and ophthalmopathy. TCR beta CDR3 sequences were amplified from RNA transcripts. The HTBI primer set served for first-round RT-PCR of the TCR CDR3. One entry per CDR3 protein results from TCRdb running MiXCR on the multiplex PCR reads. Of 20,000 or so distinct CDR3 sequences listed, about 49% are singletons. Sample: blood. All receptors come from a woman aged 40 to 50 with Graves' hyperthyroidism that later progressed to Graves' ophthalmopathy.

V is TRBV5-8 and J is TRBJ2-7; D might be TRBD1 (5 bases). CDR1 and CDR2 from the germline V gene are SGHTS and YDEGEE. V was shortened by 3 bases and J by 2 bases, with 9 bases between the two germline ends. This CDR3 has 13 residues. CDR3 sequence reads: CASSSDRAYEQYF. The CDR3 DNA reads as TGTGCCAGCAGCTCCGACAGAGCCTACGAGCAGTACTTC.

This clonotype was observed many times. Written as DNA, the CDR3 is TGTGCCAGCAGTCCGTTAAACAGAGATACGCAGTATTTT. Translated: CASSPLNRDTQYF. The chain joins TRBV12-3 or TRBV12-4 to TRBJ2-3; D remains unclear. V was shortened by 5 bases and J by 5 bases, with 11 bases between the two germline ends. This CDR3 comprises 13 residues.